A selection of T cell receptor beta chains follows, all from one sample in a study of T cells in Graves' hyperthyroidism and ophthalmopathy. TCRdb passed the multiplex PCR reads through MiXCR, listing each CDR3 protein once. The top ten hold 11% of the sample, which has 300,000 to 450,000 distinct CDR3 sequences, around 13% seen once. Material: blood. Every receptor here comes from a woman aged 60-75 years with Graves' hyperthyroidism. The CDR3 runs from the conserved cysteine through the conserved F or W. A D gene is named only where the DNA matches it firmly. Some rows have no size entry. The others give once, few or many, or a class for an expanded clone.

D gene	V gene	clone size	J gene	CDR3 DNA	CDR3 protein
TRBD2	TRBV9	few	TRBJ2-3	TGTGCCAGCAGCGTAGTCGGGAGGGCCAGGGGAGATACGCAGTATTTT	CASSVVGRARGDTQYF
.	TRBV12-3/TRBV12-4	many	TRBJ2-2	TGTGCCAGCAGTTATCTATTCGCCAACACCGGGGAGCTGTTTTTT	CASSYLFANTGELFF
TRBD1	TRBV7-8	many	TRBJ2-3	TGTGCCAGCAGCTCGGACAGGGTTCATCACACAGATACGCAGTATTTT	CASSSDRVHHTDTQYF
TRBD1	TRBV4-2	few	TRBJ2-5	TGTGCCAGCAGCCACGGGACAGCACAAGAGACCCAGTACTTC	CASSHGTAQETQYF
.	TRBV11-3	many	TRBJ1-2	TGTGCCAGCAGCTTAGAACACGCCTTGGGCGGCTACACCTTC	CASSLEHALGGYTF
.	TRBV12-3/TRBV12-4	many	TRBJ1-1	TGTGCCAGCAGCCAAAGAAGCTCGACGGGCACTGAAGCTTTCTTT	CASSQRSSTGTEAFF
TRBD1	TRBV18	.	TRBJ2-1	TGTGCCAGCTCACAGGGGGCGCTGGGGTATGAGCAGTTCTTC	CASSQGALGYEQFF
.	TRBV20-1	few	TRBJ1-1	TGCAGTGCTAGAGGCCCTAAAGGGGACACTGAAGCTTTCTTT	CSARGPKGDTEAFF
.	TRBV13	many	TRBJ1-2	TGTGCCAGCAATGCGGGCTCGCGGGGCTACACCTTC	CASNAGSRGYTF
.	TRBV11-2	many	TRBJ2-6	TGTGCCAGCAGTCTGGACAGAGCTTCTGGGGCCAACGTCCTGACTTTC	CASSLDRASGANVLTF
.	TRBV7-8	.	TRBJ2-1	TGTGCCAGCAGCTTAGTGAAAGGCTCCTACAATGAGCAGTTCTTC	CASSLVKGSYNEQFF
TRBD2	TRBV6-1	many	TRBJ2-3	TGTGCCAGCAGTGAGCGGCTAGCGGGTTTCACAGATACGCAGTATTTT	CASSERLAGFTDTQYF
TRBD2	TRBV3-1	few	TRBJ2-1	TGTGCCAGCAGCCAGGGCGGGAGCTTTGGTGAGCAGTTCTTC	CASSQGGSFGEQFF
.	TRBV30	many	TRBJ2-5	TGTGCCTGGAGTGTCAGAGCGGTAGAGACCCAGTACTTC	CAWSVRAVETQYF
.	TRBV6-1	many	TRBJ2-1	TGTGCCAGCACAAACCCCCTAGGGAATGAGCAGTTCTTC	CASTNPLGNEQFF
.	TRBV27	many	TRBJ2-7	TGTGCCAGCAGAAGAGTTAACCACGAGCAGTACTTC	CASRRVNHEQYF
.	TRBV14	.	TRBJ2-3	TGTGTCAGCAGCCAGGGGTATACGCAGTATTTT	CVSSQGYTQYF
.	TRBV19	.	TRBJ1-5	TGTGCCAGTAGTACGGTTATAAACGGGGCTAGCAATCAGCCCCAGCATTTT	CASSTVINGASNQPQHF
.	TRBV2	many	TRBJ2-2	TGTGCCAGCAACGAAGCTGGAGCGAACACCGGGGAGCTGTTTTTT	CASNEAGANTGELFF
.	TRBV20-1	many	TRBJ2-1	TGCAGTGCCCCAGAAGGCTACAATGAGCAGTTCTTC	CSAPEGYNEQFF
TRBD1	TRBV18	.	TRBJ1-1	TGTGCCAGCTCACCACCGGGGCAGGGGGGCAACACTGAAGCTTTCTTT	CASSPPGQGGNTEAFF
TRBD2	TRBV20-1	.	TRBJ2-1	TGCAGTGCTAGAGGGCCGGGGGGGGATGAGCAGTTCTTC	CSARGPGGDEQFF
TRBD2	TRBV7-9	.	TRBJ2-1	TGTGCCAGCAGCTTATGGCTAGCGGAGGGCAATGAGCAGTTCTTC	CASSLWLAEGNEQFF
.	TRBV11-3	many	TRBJ2-5	TGTGCCAGCAGCAAAAACAGGAAAGAGACCCAGTACTTC	CASSKNRKETQYF
TRBD2	TRBV5-6	many	TRBJ2-3	TGTGCCAGCAGATTAATAACGGGAGGGGCAGATACGCAGTATTTT	CASRLITGGADTQYF
TRBD1	TRBV5-1	.	TRBJ2-5	TGCGCCAGCGAGACAGGGGTGGCGGGCTTGGAGACCCAGTACTTC	CASETGVAGLETQYF
.	TRBV14	.	TRBJ2-1	TGTGCCAGCAGCCAAGGTGTGGGGATATACAATGAGCAGTTCTTC	CASSQGVGIYNEQFF
TRBD1	TRBV3-1	.	TRBJ2-2	TGTGCCAGCAGCCCCTGGACAGGGATAACCGGGGAGCTGTTTTTT	CASSPWTGITGELFF
.	TRBV12-3/TRBV12-4	many	TRBJ2-3	TGTGCCAGCAGTCCCACTTCCGGGAGTTGGTTCTCAGATACGCAGTATTTT	CASSPTSGSWFSDTQYF
.	TRBV15	many	TRBJ2-5	TGTGCCACCAGCAGAACCGGACAGACAGGGAGGGCCCAGTACTTC	CATSRTGQTGRAQYF
.	TRBV20-1	many	TRBJ2-7	TGCAGTGCTAGGTCCCTAGCCGGCGAGCAGTACTTC	CSARSLAGEQYF
.	TRBV27	many	TRBJ2-1	TGTGCCAGCAGTCCCCTCTCAGGGGGGCACGGCAATGAGCAGTTCTTC	CASSPLSGGHGNEQFF
.	TRBV9	.	TRBJ2-3	TGTGCCAGCAGCGCCGCCCCTGAAGATACGCAGTATTTT	CASSAAPEDTQYF
.	TRBV15	.	TRBJ1-3	TGTGCCACCAGCCGCCCAGTGGGGGGAAACACCATATATTTT	CATSRPVGGNTIYF
TRBD2	TRBV28	many	TRBJ2-7	TGTGCCAGCACTCGGACTAGCGGGCCTGTGCAGCAGTACTTC	CASTRTSGPVQQYF
TRBD2	TRBV19	many	TRBJ2-1	TGTGCCAGTAGTATAGCACCCCAACTAGCGGCTTTTCGCAATGAGCAGTTCTTC	CASSIAPQLAAFRNEQFF
.	TRBV7-2	few	TRBJ2-7	TGTGCCAGCAGCTTATGGCGGGGCCCGTCCTACGAGCAGTACTTC	CASSLWRGPSYEQYF
TRBD2	TRBV3-1	few	TRBJ2-3	TGTGCCAGCAGCCCCGGGACTAGCGGGAGAGGCACAGATACGCAGTATTTT	CASSPGTSGRGTDTQYF
.	TRBV11-2	many	TRBJ2-7	TGTGCCAGCAGCCCCCGGGGGACAATCTCCTACGAGCAGTACTTC	CASSPRGTISYEQYF
TRBD2	TRBV7-3	many	TRBJ2-1	TGTGCCAGCAGATCTAGCGGGAGTAGCAATGAGCAGTTCTTC	CASRSSGSSNEQFF
.	TRBV11-3	many	TRBJ2-2	TGTGCCAGCAGCCAGGGGTTACGCACCGGGGAGCTGTTTTTT	CASSQGLRTGELFF
.	TRBV2	many	TRBJ2-1	TGTGCCAGCAGTGCTAGAGCGGCCTCCTACAATGAGCAGTTCTTC	CASSARAASYNEQFF
.	TRBV7-3	many	TRBJ2-1	TGTGCCAGCAGCTTAACGACTACCAATGAGCAGTTCTTC	CASSLTTTNEQFF
TRBD2	TRBV30	.	TRBJ2-2	TGTGCCCGCACTAGCGGGAGGGCCGGGGAGCTGTTTTTT	CARTSGRAGELFF
TRBD2	TRBV20-1	many	TRBJ2-3	TGCAGTGCTAGAGACGGCGGGAGAACAGATACGCAGTATTTT	CSARDGGRTDTQYF
.	TRBV14	few	TRBJ2-7	TGTGCCAGCAGCCAAACAGGGAAAGAGCAGTACTTC	CASSQTGKEQYF
TRBD1	TRBV2	many	TRBJ2-5	TGTGCCAGCAGGGACAGGGCGCGGACCCAGTACTTC	CASRDRARTQYF